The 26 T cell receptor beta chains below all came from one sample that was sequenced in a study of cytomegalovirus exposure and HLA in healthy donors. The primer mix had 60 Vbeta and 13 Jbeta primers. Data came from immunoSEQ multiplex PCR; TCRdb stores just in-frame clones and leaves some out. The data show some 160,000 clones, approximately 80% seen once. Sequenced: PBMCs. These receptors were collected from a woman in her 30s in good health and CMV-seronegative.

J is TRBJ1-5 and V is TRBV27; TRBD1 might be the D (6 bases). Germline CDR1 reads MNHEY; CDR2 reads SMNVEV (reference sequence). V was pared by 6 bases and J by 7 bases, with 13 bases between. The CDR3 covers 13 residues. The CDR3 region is CASSRDTRQPQHF. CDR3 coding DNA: TGTGCCAGCAGCCGGGACACCCGCCAGCCCCAGCATTTT.

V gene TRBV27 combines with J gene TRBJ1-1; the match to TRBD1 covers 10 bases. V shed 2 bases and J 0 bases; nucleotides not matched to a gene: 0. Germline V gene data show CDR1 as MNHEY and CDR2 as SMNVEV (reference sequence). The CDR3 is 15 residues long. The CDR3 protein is CASSLGTGVNTEAFF. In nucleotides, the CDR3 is TGTGCCAGCAGTTTAGGGACAGGGGTGAACACTGAAGCTTTCTTT.

CDR3 sequence (DNA): TGTGCCAGCAGCTTGGGTACAGCTAACTATGGCTACACCTTC. This gives the protein CASSLGTANYGYTF. This sequence joins TRBV7-8 and TRBJ1-2; D gene uncertain. This CDR3 has 14 residues. Per the germline V gene, CDR1 is SGHVS and CDR2 is FQNEAQ. The V and J ends lost 3 bases and 0 bases respectively, with 8 bases between them.

CDR3 protein: CASSSSADTQYF. The CDR3, as DNA: TGTGCCAGCAGTAGTAGTGCAGATACGCAGTATTTT. The chain employs TRBV6-5 and TRBJ2-3; D not certain. CDR3 size: 12 residues. V gave up 5 bases and J gave up 4 bases, with 7 bases separating them. CDR1 is MNHEY, CDR2 SVGAGI, per germline.

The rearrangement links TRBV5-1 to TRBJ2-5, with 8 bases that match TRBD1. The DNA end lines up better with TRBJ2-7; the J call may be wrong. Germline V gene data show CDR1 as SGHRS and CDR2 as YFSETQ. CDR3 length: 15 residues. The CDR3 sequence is CASSLGQGIYYEQYF. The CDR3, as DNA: TGCGCCAGCAGCTTGGGACAGGGGATCTACTACGAGCAGTACTTC.

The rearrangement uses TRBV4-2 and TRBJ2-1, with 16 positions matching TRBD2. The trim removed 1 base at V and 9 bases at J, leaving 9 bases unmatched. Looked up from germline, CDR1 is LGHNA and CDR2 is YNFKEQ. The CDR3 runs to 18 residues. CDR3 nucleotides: TGTGCCAGCAGCCAAGCCGGGACTAGCGGGGGGGCTATTATTGAGCAGTTCTTC. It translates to CASSQAGTSGGAIIEQFF.

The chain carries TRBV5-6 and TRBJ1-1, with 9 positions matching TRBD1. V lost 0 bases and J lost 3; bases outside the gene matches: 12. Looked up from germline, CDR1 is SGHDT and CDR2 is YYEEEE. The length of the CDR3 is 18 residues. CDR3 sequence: CASSLELFTGGFDTEAFF. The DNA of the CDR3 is TGTGCCAGCAGCTTGGAGTTGTTTACAGGGGGCTTTGACACTGAAGCTTTCTTT.

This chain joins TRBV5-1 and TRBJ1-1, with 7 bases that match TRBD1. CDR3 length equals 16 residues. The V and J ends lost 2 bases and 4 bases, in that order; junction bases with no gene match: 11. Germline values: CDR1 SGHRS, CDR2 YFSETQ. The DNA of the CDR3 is TGCGCCAGCAGCTTAGGGACAGCCTCCTTGGGCACTGAAGCTTTCTTT. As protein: CASSLGTASLGTEAFF.

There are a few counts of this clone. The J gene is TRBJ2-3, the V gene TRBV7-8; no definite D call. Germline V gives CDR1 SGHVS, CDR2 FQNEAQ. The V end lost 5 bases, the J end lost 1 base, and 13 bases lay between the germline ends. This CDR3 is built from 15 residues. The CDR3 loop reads CASSPVNWRTDTQYF. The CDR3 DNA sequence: TGTGCCAGCAGCCCCGTTAATTGGCGCACAGATACGCAGTATTTT.

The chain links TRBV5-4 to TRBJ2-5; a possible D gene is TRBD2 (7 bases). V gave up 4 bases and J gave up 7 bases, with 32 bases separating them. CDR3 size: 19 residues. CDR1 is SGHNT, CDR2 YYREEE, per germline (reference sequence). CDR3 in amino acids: CASSGWGGEGSGSRWTQYF. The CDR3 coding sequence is TGTGCCAGCAGCGGGTGGGGGGGCGAGGGGAGTGGTTCCCGGTGGACCCAGTACTTC.

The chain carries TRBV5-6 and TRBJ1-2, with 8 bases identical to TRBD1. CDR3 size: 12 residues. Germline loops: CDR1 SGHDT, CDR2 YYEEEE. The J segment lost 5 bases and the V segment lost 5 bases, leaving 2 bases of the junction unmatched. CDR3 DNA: TGTGCCAGCAGACGGACAGGGTATGGCTACACCTTC. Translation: CASRRTGYGYTF.

The CDR3 nucleotides are TGTGCCAGCAGGGGCTCGGGGACCGGGGAGCTGTTTTTT. Protein product: CASRGSGTGELFF. This chain uses TRBV7-3 with TRBJ2-2; D might be TRBD2 (5 bases). The CDR3 runs 13 residues. Germline assignment: CDR1 SGHTA and CDR2 FQGTGA. Trimming stripped 6 bases from V and 5 bases from J, with 10 bases between.

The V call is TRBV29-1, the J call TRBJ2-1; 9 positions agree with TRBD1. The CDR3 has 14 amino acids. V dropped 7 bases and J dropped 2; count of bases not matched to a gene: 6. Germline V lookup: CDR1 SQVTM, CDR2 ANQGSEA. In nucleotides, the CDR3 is TGCAGCGGGAGGGACAGGGAGACCTACAATGAGCAGTTCTTC. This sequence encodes CSGRDRETYNEQFF.

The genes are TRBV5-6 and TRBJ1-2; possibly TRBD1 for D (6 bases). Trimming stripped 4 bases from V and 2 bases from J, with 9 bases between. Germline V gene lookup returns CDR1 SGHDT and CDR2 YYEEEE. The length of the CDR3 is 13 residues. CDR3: CASSLQGNYGYTF. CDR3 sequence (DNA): TGTGCCAGCAGCCTACAGGGCAACTATGGCTACACCTTC.

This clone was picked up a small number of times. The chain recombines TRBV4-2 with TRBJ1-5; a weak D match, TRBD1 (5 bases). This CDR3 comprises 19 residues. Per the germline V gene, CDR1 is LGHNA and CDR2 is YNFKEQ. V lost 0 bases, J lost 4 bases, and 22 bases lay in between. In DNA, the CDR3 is TGTGCCAGCAGCCAAGATCGTGGGGGGGGGAGGGGACGAAATCAGCCCCAGCATTTT. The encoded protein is CASSQDRGGGRGRNQPQHF.

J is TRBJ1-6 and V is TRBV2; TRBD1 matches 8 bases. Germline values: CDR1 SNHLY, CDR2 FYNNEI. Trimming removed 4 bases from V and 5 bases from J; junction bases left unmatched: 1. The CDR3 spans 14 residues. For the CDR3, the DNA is TGTGCCAGCAGTGCGACAGGGGATAATTCACCCCTCCACTTT. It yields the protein CASSATGDNSPLHF.

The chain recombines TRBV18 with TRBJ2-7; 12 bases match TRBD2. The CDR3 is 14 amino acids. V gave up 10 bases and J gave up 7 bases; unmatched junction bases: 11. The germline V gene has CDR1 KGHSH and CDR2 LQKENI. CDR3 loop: CATATGTSGREQYF. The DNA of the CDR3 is TGTGCCACCGCAACCGGGACTAGCGGGCGTGAGCAGTACTTC.

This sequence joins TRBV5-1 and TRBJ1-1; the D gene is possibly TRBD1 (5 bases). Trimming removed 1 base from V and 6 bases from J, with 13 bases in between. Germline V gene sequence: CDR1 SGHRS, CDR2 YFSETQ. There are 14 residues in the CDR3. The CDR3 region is CASSLTRGIAEAFF. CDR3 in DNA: TGCGCCAGCAGCTTGACTCGGGGGATCGCTGAAGCTTTCTTT.

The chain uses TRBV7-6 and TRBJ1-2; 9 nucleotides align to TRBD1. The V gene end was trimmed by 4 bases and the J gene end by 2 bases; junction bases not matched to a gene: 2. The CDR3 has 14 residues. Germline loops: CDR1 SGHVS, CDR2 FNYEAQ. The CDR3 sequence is CASSSGQGNYGYTF. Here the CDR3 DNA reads TGTGCCAGCAGCTCCGGACAGGGGAACTATGGCTACACCTTC.

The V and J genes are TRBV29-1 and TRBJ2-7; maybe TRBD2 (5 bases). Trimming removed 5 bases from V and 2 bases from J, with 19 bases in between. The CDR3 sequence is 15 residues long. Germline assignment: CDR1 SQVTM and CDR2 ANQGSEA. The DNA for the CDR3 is TGCAGCGTTTCGGGCGACCAGCGGAGACCCTACGAGCAGTACTTC. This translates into CSVSGDQRRPYEQYF.

This CDR3 is CASSLTSGSYEQFF. CDR3 sequence (DNA): TGCGCCAGCAGCTTGACTAGCGGGAGCTATGAGCAGTTCTTC. This chain connects TRBV5-1 to TRBJ2-1; the match to TRBD2 covers 11 bases. CDR3 length: 14 residues. The V and J ends lost 1 base and 8 bases, in that order; junction bases with no gene match: 2. The V gene's germline CDR1 is SGHRS and CDR2 YFSETQ.

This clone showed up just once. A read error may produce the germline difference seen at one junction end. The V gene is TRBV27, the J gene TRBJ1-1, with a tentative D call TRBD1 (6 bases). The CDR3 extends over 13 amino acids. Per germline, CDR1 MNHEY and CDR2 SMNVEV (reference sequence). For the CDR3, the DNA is TGTGCCGGCAGTTTAGGGGGGGACAATGAAGCTTTCTTT. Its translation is CAGSLGGDNEAFF.

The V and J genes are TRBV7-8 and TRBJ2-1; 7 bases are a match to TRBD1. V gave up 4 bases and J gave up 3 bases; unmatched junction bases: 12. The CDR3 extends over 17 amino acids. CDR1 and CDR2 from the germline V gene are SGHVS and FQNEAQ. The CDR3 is CASSSDGDSPHYNEQFF. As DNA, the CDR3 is TGTGCCAGCAGCTCGGACGGGGACAGCCCGCACTACAATGAGCAGTTCTTC.

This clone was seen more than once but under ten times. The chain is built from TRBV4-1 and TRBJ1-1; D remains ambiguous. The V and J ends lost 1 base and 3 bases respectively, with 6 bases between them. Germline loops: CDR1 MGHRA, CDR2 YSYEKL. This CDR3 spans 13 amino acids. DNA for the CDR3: TGCGCCAGCAGCCAAGGCGTACACACTGAAGCTTTCTTT. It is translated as CASSQGVHTEAFF.

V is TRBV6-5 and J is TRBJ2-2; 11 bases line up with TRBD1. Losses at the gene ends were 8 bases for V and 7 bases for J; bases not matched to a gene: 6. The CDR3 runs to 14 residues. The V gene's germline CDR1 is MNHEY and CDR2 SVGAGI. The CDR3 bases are TGTGCCAGCGGACAGGGGGCTGTGAGCGGGGAGCTGTTTTTT. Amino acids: CASGQGAVSGELFF.

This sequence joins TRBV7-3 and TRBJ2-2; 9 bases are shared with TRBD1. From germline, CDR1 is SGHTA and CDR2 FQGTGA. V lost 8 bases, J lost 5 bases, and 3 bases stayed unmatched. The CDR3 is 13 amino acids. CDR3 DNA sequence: TGTGCCAGCGGGGGACAGGGAACCGGGGAGCTGTTTTTT. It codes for CASGGQGTGELFF.